This TCR beta chain derives from a study of T-cell reconstitution after alpha-beta-depleted transplantation in children. V was clipped by 5 bases and J by 4 bases, with 11 bases between them. Germline-derived CDR1 and CDR2 are MRHNA and SNTAGT. The CDR3 extends over 14 amino acids. General observations from the study: Diversity of TCRbeta at day 60 was high in some patients, arising from surviving recipient T cells and thymic progenitors. Once a year had passed after transplant, T-cell counts and diversity came mostly from newly produced T cells.

Preparation of the TCRbeta library involved a method that used unique molecular identifiers. TCRdb reprocessed the PCR reads with MiXCR, giving one entry per CDR3 protein. The table has about a million distinct CDR3 sequences, roughly 29% seen once. The sample holds a few counts of this clonotype. Its antigen remains unknown. The receptor was isolated from a boy in the first two years of life who had a stem cell transplant for SCID, so the T cells may come from the graft donor. The input for sequencing was PBMCs, mostly from graft donor cells, taken 360 days after TCRalphabeta/CD19-depleted stem cell transplant. The chain is built from TRBV6-4 and TRBJ2-2; D gene ambiguous. The CDR3 DNA reads as TGTGCCAGCAGTCCTCGGGTCCTCACCGGGGAGCTGTTTTTT. It is translated as CASSPRVLTGELFF.